This TCR beta chain was identified during a study of OX40 agonist ivuxolimab in advanced cancers. This table comes from immunoSEQ multiplex PCR, and its TCRdb copy is limited to in-frame clones, with some not included. The table has roughly 59,000 clones, approximately 84% seen once. This CDR3 contains 14 residues. Germline-derived CDR1 and CDR2 are SGHDT and YYEEEE. V was pared by 3 bases and J by 2 bases, with 4 bases of the junction left unmatched. The starting material was CD4+ or CD8+ T cells sorted from blood, obtained in a trial of the OX40 agonist ivuxolimab. The source is an adult with an advanced solid tumor such as melanoma, head and neck, liver or kidney cancer. This chain joins TRBV5-6 and TRBJ2-5; 7 bases map to TRBD2. The CDR3 loop is CASSSRGVQETQYF. Here the CDR3 DNA reads TGTGCCAGCAGCTCCCGGGGGGTACAAGAGACCCAGTACTTC. Complete variable domain (other parts from reference TRBV5-6 and TRBJ2-5): DAGVTQSPTHLIKTRGQQVTLRCSPKSGHDTVSWYQQALGQGPQFIFQYYEEEERQRGNFPDRFSGHQFPNYSSELNVNALLLGDSALYLCASSSRGVQETQYFGPGTRLLVL.